This TCR beta chain was recovered during a study of Ad26.COV2.S vaccination and SARS-CoV-2 variants. Study details: Intramuscular Ad26.COV2.S at 5x10^10 or 1x10^11 viral particles.

Trimming took off 8 bases at V and 8 bases at J, with 15 bases between the two ends. The germline V gene encodes CDR1 ENHRY and CDR2 SYGVKD. This CDR3 contains 13 residues. TCRdb's copy holds only in-frame clones and misses some; the assay was immunoSEQ multiplex PCR. Of about 480,000 clones in the sample, about 83% were seen once. Treatment meaning: some 19 received Ad26.COV2.S at low or high dose, single or two shots; about five received placebo; per-sample allocation not given. Collection of samples fell on day 63 after the first vaccine or placebo injection. Boston hosted the donor, who was an adult aged 18-55 years. Its platform was an Ad26 vector, and its expressed antigen was Wuhan-strain SARS-CoV-2 spike.

The source is a person aged 18-60 years who received the Ad26.COV2.S COVID-19 vaccine or a placebo. The sequencing used peripheral blood, collected in a trial of Ad26.COV2.S vaccine versus placebo. The rearrangement joins TRBV10-3 to TRBJ1-4, with D maybe TRBD1 (5 bases). CDR3 DNA sequence: TGTGCCATCGGGAGGGGCGCAGGGGAAAAACTGTTTTTT. The encoded protein is CAIGRGAGEKLFF.